Sequencing of this TCR beta chain was carried out in a study of T cell responses to AZD1222 COVID-19 vaccine. Some clones are missing from TCRdb's copy, which holds only in-frame ones; the method was immunoSEQ multiplex PCR. This table has roughly 150,000 clones, approximately 88% appearing once. With V trimmed by 4 bases and J by 8 bases, 2 bases remained unmatched. Looked up from germline, CDR1 is KGHSH and CDR2 is LQKENI. This CDR3 is built from 14 residues. This clone was detected a few times. This chain joins TRBV18 and TRBJ1-6; 10 bases line up with TRBD1. The sequence derives from an adult in good health. Specimen: peripheral blood, collected on day 0 of AZD1222 vaccination. The CDR3 reads CASSRDRGDSPLHF. In nucleotides, the CDR3 is TGTGCCAGCTCACGGGACAGGGGAGATTCACCCCTCCACTTT.